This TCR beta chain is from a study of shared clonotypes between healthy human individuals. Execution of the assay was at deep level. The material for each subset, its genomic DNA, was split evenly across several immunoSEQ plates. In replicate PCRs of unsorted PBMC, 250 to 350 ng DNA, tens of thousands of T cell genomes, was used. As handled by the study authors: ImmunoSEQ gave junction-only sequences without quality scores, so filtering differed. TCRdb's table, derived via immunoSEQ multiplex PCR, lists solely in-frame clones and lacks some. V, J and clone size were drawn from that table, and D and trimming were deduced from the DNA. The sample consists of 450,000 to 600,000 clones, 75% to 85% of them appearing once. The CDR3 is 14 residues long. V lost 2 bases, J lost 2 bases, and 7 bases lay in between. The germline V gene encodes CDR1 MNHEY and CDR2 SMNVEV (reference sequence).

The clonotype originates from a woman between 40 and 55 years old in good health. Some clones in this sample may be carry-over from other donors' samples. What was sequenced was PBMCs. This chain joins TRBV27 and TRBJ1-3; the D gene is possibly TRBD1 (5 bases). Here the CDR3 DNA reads TGTGCCAGCAGTTTAAGAGGGGCTGGAAACACCATATATTTT. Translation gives CASSLRGAGNTIYF.